The 28 T cell receptor beta chains reported below all come from one sample, sequenced in a study of cytomegalovirus exposure and HLA in healthy donors (TCRdb year 2017). Receptor amplification or capture employed the immunoSEQ multiplex PCR assay. For the multiplex PCR, a mixture combining 60 forward primers for TCR Vbeta segments and 13 reverse primers for TCR Jbeta segments was used. Not all clones reach the TCRdb copy of this immuneACCESS table, which keeps in-frame sequences only. Checked studies attribute under half of the gap to unresolved V genes and leave the rest unexplained. In this sample the table shows some 160,000 clones, over 75% of which occur a single time. The ten largest account for 1.5% to 2% of the sample. The sequencing input was PBMCs. The receptors stem from a woman aged 25 to 39 in good health and CMV-seronegative.

The chain has TRBV2 and TRBJ2-5; 8 bases fit TRBD1. After removal of 6 bases from V and 7 bases from J, the junction contained 19 bases not matched to a gene. This CDR3 is 17 amino acids long. Germline assignment: CDR1 SNHLY and CDR2 FYNNEI. Written as DNA, the CDR3 is TGTGCCAGCAGAACACCTTATGACAGGGGAGGAGGTCGGACCCAGTACTTC. Its protein product is CASRTPYDRGGGRTQYF. The full variable domain, its missing parts supplied by reference TRBV2 and TRBJ2-5, is EPEVTQTPSHQVTQMGQEVILRCVPISNHLYFYWYRQILGQKVEFLVSFYNNEISEKSEIFDDQFSVERPDGSNFTLKIRSTKLEDSAMYFCASRTPYDRGGGRTQYFGPGTRLLVL.

The J gene is TRBJ2-7, the V gene TRBV6-5; 9 positions agree with TRBD2. CDR3 size: 14 residues. With 5 bases clipped from V and 1 base from J, the junction kept 3 bases outside the gene matches. The germline gives CDR1 MNHEY, CDR2 SVGAGI. CDR3 nucleotide sequence: TGTGCCAGCAGTCGAAGCGGGAGGTCCTACGAGCAGTACTTC. As protein: CASSRSGRSYEQYF.

The chain employs TRBV7-6 and TRBJ2-1, with 11 bases matching TRBD2. This CDR3 is built from 15 residues. V was pared by 4 bases and J by 12 bases, with 11 bases of the junction left unmatched. Germline CDR1 and CDR2: SGHVS and FNYEAQ. In DNA, the CDR3 is TGTGCCAGCAGCTCCCTCCCTAGCGGGAGGTCCCGGCAGTTCTTC. It is translated as CASSSLPSGRSRQFF.

Only one count was recorded for this clone. This chain uses TRBV6-5 with TRBJ1-2; D possibly corresponds to TRBD1 (5 bases). V was trimmed by 6 bases and J by 6 bases, leaving 14 bases between them. The CDR3 is made up of 13 amino acids. Germline V CDR1 and CDR2: MNHEY, SVGAGI. The CDR3 DNA is TGTGCCAGCAGGCCCCCGGGACTGGATGGCTACACCTTC. Protein product: CASRPPGLDGYTF.

The V and J genes are TRBV27 and TRBJ1-1; 10 bases map to TRBD1. The junction had 7 bases not matched to a gene; V was cut back by 5 bases and J by 1 base. The length of the CDR3 is 16 residues. CDR1 is MNHEY and CDR2 is SMNVEV in the germline V gene (reference sequence). This CDR3 is CASSPRGTGENTEAFF. CDR3 nucleotide sequence: TGTGCCAGCAGTCCAAGGGGGACAGGGGAGAACACTGAAGCTTTCTTT.

This sequence joins TRBV5-1 and TRBJ1-4, with 9 bases lining up with TRBD1. V lost 1 base to trimming and J lost 8 bases; unmatched junction nucleotides: 6. Germline lookup yields CDR1 SGHRS and CDR2 YFSETQ. This CDR3 region has 15 residues. The CDR3 DNA is TGCGCCAGCAGCTTGACTGGGACAGGGAGCGAAAAACTGTTTTTT. Residues: CASSLTGTGSEKLFF. Combining the CDR3 with reference TRBV5-1 and TRBJ1-4 gives the whole variable domain KAGVTQTPRYLIKTRGQQVTLSCSPISGHRSVSWYQQTPGQGLQFLFEYFSETQRNKGNFPGRFSGRQFSNSRSEMNVSTLELGDSALYLCASSLTGTGSEKLFFGSGTQLSVL.

This sequence joins TRBV5-1 and TRBJ2-1; maybe TRBD2 (6 bases). Per the germline V gene, CDR1 is SGHRS and CDR2 is YFSETQ. Trimming removed 1 base from V and 0 bases from J, with 8 bases in between. This CDR3 is built from 15 residues. CDR3 nucleotides: TGCGCCAGCAGCTTGACTAGCAACTCCTACAATGAGCAGTTCTTC. Protein: CASSLTSNSYNEQFF.

J is TRBJ2-5 and V is TRBV5-1; weak D call: TRBD1 (6 bases). Germline values: CDR1 SGHRS, CDR2 YFSETQ. Trimming removed 7 bases from V and 4 bases from J, with 14 bases in between. The CDR3 length is 13 residues. CDR3 coding DNA: TGCGCCAGCCGCAGGGGAAGAACAGAGACCCAGTACTTC. It translates to CASRRGRTETQYF.

This clone was seen more than once but under ten times. The gene calls are TRBV6-5 and TRBJ1-2; 7 bases map to TRBD1. The V gene's germline CDR1 is MNHEY and CDR2 SVGAGI. The V and J ends lost 6 bases and 4 bases, in that order; junction bases with no gene match: 8. This CDR3 has 14 amino acids. CDR3 in amino acids: CASSQQGLGYGYTF. CDR3 DNA: TGTGCCAGCAGCCAACAGGGGTTGGGCTATGGCTACACCTTC.

This rearrangement joins TRBV5-8 to TRBJ2-1; 14 bases line up with TRBD2. Unmatched junction bases numbered 10, after V lost 4 bases and J lost 1 base. The CDR3 spans 19 residues. CDR1 is SGHTS and CDR2 is YDEGEE in the germline V gene. The CDR3 region is CASSHSGTSGSRSYNEQFF. The CDR3 DNA reads as TGTGCCAGCAGCCATTCCGGGACTAGCGGGAGCCGGTCCTACAATGAGCAGTTCTTC.

The sample holds a few counts of this clone. A read error may account for a junction end that differs from germline. The chain combines TRBV28 with TRBJ1-2; no definite D call. The CDR3 has 14 residues. Germline V gene lookup returns CDR1 MDHEN and CDR2 SYDVKM. CDR3 region: CASSFESSNYGYPF. In DNA form, the CDR3 reads TGTGCCAGCAGTTTCGAGAGTTCTAACTATGGCTACCCCTTC.

The chain combines TRBV5-1 with TRBJ1-3; 9 bases match TRBD1. The CDR3 is 16 residues long. Germline trimming cut 4 bases from V and 4 bases from J; bases unmatched to any gene: 9. CDR1 SGHRS and CDR2 YFSETQ come from the germline V gene. CDR3 protein: CASSLRSTGGGNTIYF. DNA of the CDR3: TGCGCCAGCAGCCTCCGATCGACAGGGGGAGGAAACACCATATATTTT.

This clone was found once. V usage is TRBV30 and J usage is TRBJ2-3, with 8 bases aligning to TRBD2. This CDR3 contains 14 residues. The junction had 3 bases not matched to a gene; V was cut back by 2 bases and J by 2 bases. Germline CDR1 reads GTSNPN; CDR2 reads SVGIG (reference sequence). This chain's CDR3 is CAWSLAGPTDTQYF. The CDR3 bases are TGTGCCTGGAGTTTAGCGGGACCCACAGATACGCAGTATTTT.

This clone was counted a few times. The CDR3 is CASTDRWSTDTQYF. CDR3 in DNA: TGTGCCAGCACGGACAGGTGGTCTACCGATACGCAGTATTTT. The rearrangement uses TRBV6-6 and TRBJ2-3; TRBD1 matches 7 bases. The germline V gene encodes CDR1 MNHNY and CDR2 SVGAGI (reference sequence). V shed 7 bases, J shed 6 bases, and the junction held 10 bases outside the gene matches. CDR3 length equals 14 residues.

The rearrangement uses TRBV5-4 and TRBJ1-4; a possible D gene is TRBD1 (5 bases). CDR1 and CDR2 (germline): SGHNT, YYREEE (reference sequence). The V and J ends lost 4 bases and 6 bases respectively, with 10 bases between them. The CDR3 length is 13 residues. CDR3 sequence: CASSGTYDEKLFF. DNA of the CDR3: TGTGCCAGCAGCGGGACTTATGATGAAAAACTGTTTTTT. The complete variable domain, with remaining parts taken from reference TRBV5-4 and TRBJ1-4, reads ETGVTQSPTHLIKTRGQQVTLRCSSQSGHNTVSWYQQALGQGPQFIFQYYREEENGRGNFPPRFSGLQFPNYSSELNVNALELDDSALYLCASSGTYDEKLFFGSGTQLSVL.

V usage is TRBV9 and J usage is TRBJ2-1, with 10 bases identical to TRBD2. V dropped 7 bases and J dropped 1; count of bases not matched to a gene: 17. Germline V CDR1 and CDR2: SGDLS, YYNGEE. The CDR3 extends over 19 amino acids. This chain's CDR3 is CASGRSLAGGGLSYNEQFF. The CDR3 DNA reads TGTGCCAGCGGAAGATCATTAGCGGGAGGAGGGTTGTCCTACAATGAGCAGTTCTTC.

On this clone: Other nucleotide sequences in the sample specify the same CDR3. The rearrangement joins TRBV27 to TRBJ2-7; D perhaps matches TRBD1 (6 bases). This CDR3 comprises 14 residues. Germline CDR1 reads MNHEY; CDR2 reads SMNVEV (reference sequence). V was pared by 5 bases and J by 0 bases, with 11 bases between. In DNA form, the CDR3 reads TGTGCCAGCAGTCCCGTGGACAGCTCCTACGAGCAGTACTTC. Its translation is CASSPVDSSYEQYF.

The V and J genes are TRBV4-3 and TRBJ2-5; 11 nucleotides align to TRBD2. The CDR3 sequence is 16 residues long. V lost 4 bases, J lost 1 base, and 5 bases stayed unmatched. CDR1 and CDR2 (germline): LGHNA, YSLEER. The CDR3 bases are TGCGCCAGCAGCCCCGGGACTAGCGGAACCCAAGAGACCCAGTACTTC. It translates to CASSPGTSGTQETQYF.

The chain has TRBV29-1 and TRBJ1-1; D perhaps matches TRBD1 (5 bases). Germline V gene sequence: CDR1 SQVTM, CDR2 ANQGSEA. The CDR3 consists of 12 residues. The V end lost 6 bases, the J end lost 0 bases, and 8 bases lay between the germline ends. This CDR3 reads CSVQEMNTEAFF. The CDR3 coding sequence is TGCAGCGTACAGGAGATGAACACTGAAGCTTTCTTT.

This rearrangement joins TRBV5-1 to TRBJ1-1; D is possibly TRBD1 (5 bases). The CDR3 has 17 amino acids. CDR1 SGHRS and CDR2 YFSETQ come from the germline V gene. V lost 0 bases and J 1 base, leaving 16 bases between the germline ends. The chain's CDR3 is CASSLGVARGTNTEAFF. For the CDR3, the DNA is TGCGCCAGCAGCTTGGGGGTTGCAAGGGGAACGAACACTGAAGCTTTCTTT.

This chain uses TRBV19 with TRBJ1-4; 9 positions match TRBD1. Germline V gene lookup returns CDR1 LNHDA and CDR2 SQIVND (reference sequence). Trimming removed 5 bases from V and 7 bases from J; junction bases left unmatched: 5. The CDR3 is 14 residues long. CDR3 in amino acids: CASSLGQGREKLFF. The CDR3 DNA sequence: TGTGCCAGTAGTCTAGGACAGGGGCGTGAAAAACTGTTTTTT.

The chain recombines TRBV2 with TRBJ1-5, with 9 bases identical to TRBD1. The V and J ends lost 6 bases and 4 bases, in that order; junction bases with no gene match: 7. This CDR3 is 15 amino acids long. Germline V gene sequence: CDR1 SNHLY, CDR2 FYNNEI. The CDR3 region has the DNA TGTGCCAGCAGCCTACAGGGGGCAAGGAATCAGCCCCAGCATTTT. Amino acid sequence: CASSLQGARNQPQHF.

This clone was detected only a few times. The junction departs from germline at one end; a sequencing error may be responsible. This chain uses TRBV29-1 with TRBJ1-2; D is unclear. The length of the CDR3 is 12 residues. The germline V gene encodes CDR1 SQVTM and CDR2 ANQGSEA. CDR3 nucleotides: TGCAGCGTTGAAGCGGAGGGCTATGGCTACCCCTTC. It encodes CSVEAEGYGYPF.

The chain recombines TRBV4-2 with TRBJ1-3; D remains unclear. The CDR3 loop spans 13 amino acids. V was shortened by 0 bases and J by 4 bases, with 4 bases between the two germline ends. Germline V gene sequence: CDR1 LGHNA, CDR2 YNFKEQ. Here the CDR3 DNA reads TGTGCCAGCAGCCAAGATCGGGGAAACACCATATATTTT. It codes for CASSQDRGNTIYF.

This rearrangement joins TRBV6-5 to TRBJ2-5; perhaps TRBD1 as D (5 bases). The CDR3 length is 13 residues. Germline CDR1 and CDR2: MNHEY and SVGAGI. V dropped 2 bases and J dropped 3 bases, with 7 bases sitting between them. The CDR3, as DNA: TGTGCCAGCAGTTACGGACAAAAAGAGACCCAGTACTTC. Translated: CASSYGQKETQYF.

V and J are TRBV18 and TRBJ2-1; 7 bases align to TRBD2. The length of the CDR3 is 14 residues. The ends lost 5 bases at V and 2 bases at J; junction bases unmatched: 3. Germline V CDR1 and CDR2: KGHSH, LQKENI. CDR3 bases: TGTGCCAGCTCATTCGGGGGGACCTACAATGAGCAGTTCTTC. Protein product: CASSFGGTYNEQFF.

The chain uses TRBV25-1 and TRBJ1-4, with TRBD1 matching 9 bases. The CDR3 is made up of 17 amino acids. After removal of 3 bases from V and 7 bases from J, the junction contained 12 bases not matched to a gene. Germline V gene data show CDR1 as MGHDK and CDR2 as SYGVNS. The CDR3 DNA follows: TGTGCCAGCAGTGATCCTAAACGGGACAGGGTCTTTGAAAAACTGTTTTTT. It yields the protein CASSDPKRDRVFEKLFF. Full variable domain (remainder filled in from reference TRBV25-1 and TRBJ1-4): EADIYQTPRYLVIGTGKKITLECSQTMGHDKMYWYQQDPGMELHLIHYSYGVNSTEKGDLSSESTVSRIRTEHFPLTLESARPSHTSQYLCASSDPKRDRVFEKLFFGSGTQLSVL.

The chain combines TRBV7-8 with TRBJ2-2; the D gene is possibly TRBD2 (6 bases). There are 16 residues in the CDR3. The ends were cut back, 5 bases at V and 4 bases at J, with 17 bases in the middle. Germline V gene lookup returns CDR1 SGHVS and CDR2 FQNEAQ. The CDR3 region has the DNA TGTGCCAGCAGCCCGACATTCGGGGGTACCACCGGGGAGCTGTTTTTT. It translates to CASSPTFGGTTGELFF.